Listed here are 11 T cell receptor beta chains from one sample, sequenced in a study of blood T cell repertoires in COVID-19. Sequencing used immunoSEQ multiplex PCR; TCRdb keeps in-frame clones, though not all of them. The repertoire holds some 120,000 clones, roughly 80% seen once, with 25% in the top ten. The material sequenced was peripheral blood. All receptors derive from a human donor in a cohort sampled during active COVID-19.

The rearrangement joins TRBV10-3 to TRBJ1-2, with 7 bases that match TRBD1. The CDR3 sequence is 14 residues long. Per germline, CDR1 ENHRY and CDR2 SYGVKD. The junction had 9 bases not matched to a gene; V was cut back by 6 bases and J by 5 bases. The CDR3 loop reads CAIRSTGDEYGYTF. The CDR3 region has the DNA TGTGCCATCAGATCTACAGGGGATGAATATGGCTACACCTTC.

This chain's CDR3 is CASSPLSQGARVEAFF. The DNA of the CDR3 is TGTGCCAGCTCACCTCTCAGTCAGGGGGCGCGGGTTGAAGCTTTCTTT. V and J are TRBV18 and TRBJ1-1; 8 bases match TRBD1. J was trimmed by 7 bases and V by 3 bases; bases with no gene match: 13. The V gene's germline CDR1 is KGHSH and CDR2 LQKENI. This CDR3 has 16 residues. Full variable domain (missing parts from reference TRBV18 and TRBJ1-1): NAGVMQNPRHLVRRRGQEARLRCSPMKGHSHVYWYRQLPEEGLKFMVYLQKENIIDESGMPKERFSAEFPKEGPSILRIQQVVRGDSAAYFCASSPLSQGARVEAFFGQGTRLTVV.

This clone was observed a handful of times. V and J are TRBV6-5 and TRBJ1-6; 10 nucleotides line up with TRBD1. Germline V gene data show CDR1 as MNHEY and CDR2 as SVGAGI. The CDR3 is 16 amino acids. Trimming at V came to 0 bases and at J to 7 bases, leaving 3 bases not matched to a gene. The CDR3 nucleotides read TGTGCCAGCAGTTACTCACGGACAGGGGGGAATTCACCCCTCCACTTT. Amino acids: CASSYSRTGGNSPLHF.

The chain links TRBV6-5 to TRBJ2-7; TRBD2 might be the D (6 bases). The CDR3 is 15 residues long. Trimming pared 0 bases from V and 2 bases from J, leaving 11 bases between. Germline V gene sequence: CDR1 MNHEY, CDR2 SVGAGI. Here the CDR3 reads CASSYSRGGAYEQYF. CDR3 bases: TGTGCCAGCAGTTACTCCCGGGGAGGCGCCTACGAGCAGTACTTC.

The J gene is TRBJ1-4, the V gene TRBV29-1, with 10 bases identical to TRBD1. Germline V gene sequence: CDR1 SQVTM, CDR2 ANQGSEA. With V trimmed by 6 bases and J by 6 bases, 7 bases remained unmatched. CDR3 size: 14 residues. The CDR3 sequence: CSVVSGTGDEKLFF. Written as DNA, the CDR3 is TGCAGCGTCGTCTCCGGGACAGGGGATGAAAAACTGTTTTTT.

The chain uses TRBV19 and TRBJ2-5; 7 bases map to TRBD1. The CDR3 is 13 residues long. Germline-derived CDR1 and CDR2 are LNHDA and SQIVND (reference sequence). J lost 7 bases, V lost 3 bases, and 5 bases had no gene match. The CDR3 DNA follows: TGTGCCAGTAGTATTCGACAGGGAGCGACCCAGTACTTC. Translation gives CASSIRQGATQYF.

The chain carries TRBV28 and TRBJ1-2, with D possibly being TRBD1 (6 bases). Per germline, CDR1 MDHEN and CDR2 SYDVKM. This CDR3 contains 14 residues. V shed 6 bases and J shed 6 bases, with 17 bases lying between them. Written as DNA, the CDR3 is TGTGCCAGCAGCGTGACAGGTCAGGGCCATGGCTACACCTTC. Translation: CASSVTGQGHGYTF.

The chain couples TRBV6-6 to TRBJ2-7, with D perhaps matching TRBD2 (6 bases). The CDR3 spans 14 residues. Germline V gene sequence: CDR1 MNHNY, CDR2 SVGAGI (reference sequence). Trimming pared 1 base from V and 6 bases from J, leaving 13 bases between. CDR3 bases: TGTGCCAGCAGTTACTTTGGTGGGGGACTCGAGCAGTACTTC. Amino acids: CASSYFGGGLEQYF.

The V gene is TRBV30, the J gene TRBJ1-4; maybe TRBD1 (6 bases). CDR3 length equals 14 residues. Between the trimmed V and J ends, which lost 1 base and 3 bases, there was a span of 9 bases. Germline V CDR1 and CDR2: GTSNPN, SVGIG (reference sequence). CDR3 sequence (DNA): TGTGCCTGGAGTGGGCAGGGGTCTAATGAAAAACTGTTTTTT. The encoded protein is CAWSGQGSNEKLFF.

This chain connects TRBV23-1 to TRBJ1-2; 7 bases align to TRBD1. TRBV23-1 is an ORF; its function is uncertain. With 2 bases clipped from V and 3 bases from J, the junction kept 0 bases outside the gene matches. This CDR3 is built from 13 residues. As DNA, the CDR3 is TGCGCCAGCAGTCAACAGGGGGACTATGGCTACACCTTC. It is translated as CASSQQGDYGYTF.

The chain is built from TRBV5-6 and TRBJ1-1; D gene unclear. CDR1 is SGHDT and CDR2 is YYEEEE in the germline V gene. The CDR3 extends over 11 amino acids. With 4 bases removed from V and 11 bases from J, the gap between germline ends came to 12 bases. CDR3 protein: CASSLGGRAFF. DNA for the CDR3: TGTGCCAGCAGCCTGGGAGGGCGGGCTTTCTTT.